The present TCR beta chain was sequenced within a study of blood T cell repertoires in COVID-19. Study as a whole: Whether acute or convalescent, the COVID-19 samples came from the United States, Italy and Spain.

Enrolled during active infection, Seattle patients were then followed longitudinally. Study processing details: Quantification of nucleated cells was approximated via reference gene primer amplification. TCRdb keeps only in-frame clones here, not all; method: immunoSEQ multiplex PCR. From that table come the V and J calls and clone size; the DNA was used to work out D and trimming. Among around 140,000 clones listed, more than 85% were seen once. V was clipped by 2 bases and J by 8 bases, with 15 bases between them. CDR3 length: 14 residues. The V gene's germline CDR1 is SGDLS and CDR2 YYNGEE. This clonotype originated in a man between 60 and 75 years old with COVID-19, enrolled during active disease. This chain uses TRBV9 with TRBJ2-3; D is perhaps TRBD1 (6 bases). The source material was peripheral blood. In DNA, the CDR3 is TGTGCCAGCAGCGTTCTTTTGGGGGCGGGTACGCAGTATTTT. This encodes CASSVLLGAGTQYF.